The present TCR beta chain was sequenced within a study of cytomegalovirus exposure and HLA in healthy donors. Overall study context: Unique TCRs numbering some 80 million, obtained from HLA-typed donors, made up an early data release. Study-wide results and caveats: Most sequenced TCRs were rare (though some public TCRs occurred in many donors). Among CMV-associated TCR beta chains, most appeared HLA-restricted in a later analysis. Cytomegalovirus status was reportedly diagnosed by the classifier with high specificity and sensitivity.

The CDR3 consists of 16 residues. Germline V gene data show CDR1 as SNHLY and CDR2 as FYNNEI. The V segment lost 5 bases and the J segment 0 bases; nucleotides outside the gene matches: 4. Vbeta (60) and Jbeta (13) primers were used in the PCR. TCRdb's table, derived via immunoSEQ multiplex PCR, lists solely in-frame clones and lacks some. The sample includes 110,000 to 150,000 clones, nearly 80% of them seen just once. Notes on this clone: Its antigen is currently unknown.

The sequencing sample was made of PBMCs. The TCR was taken from a woman aged 30 to 39 in good health and CMV-seronegative. The J gene is TRBJ2-7, the V gene TRBV2; TRBD2 matches 13 bases. CDR3: CASSRLAGGSSYEQYF. CDR3 nucleotide sequence: TGTGCCAGCAGTAGACTAGCGGGGGGAAGCTCCTACGAGCAGTACTTC. Full variable domain (remainder filled in from reference TRBV2 and TRBJ2-7): EPEVTQTPSHQVTQMGQEVILRCVPISNHLYFYWYRQILGQKVEFLVSFYNNEISEKSEIFDDQFSVERPDGSNFTLKIRSTKLEDSAMYFCASSRLAGGSSYEQYFGPGTRLTVT.